This T cell receptor beta chain was recorded in a study of T cells after yellow fever vaccination. Study in general: Any fraction with a low cell number was prepared using SMART-Seq v4 Ultra Low Input.

CDR1 MNHEY and CDR2 SVGAGI come from the germline V gene. The CDR3 sequence is 15 residues long. The germline V and J ends were trimmed by 2 bases and 0 bases, with 9 bases remaining between them. Worth noting for this clonotype: Its antigen remains unknown.

Overall study findings and caveats: Reappearance after the booster was observed for most primary-vaccination clones (roughly 97% CD4, over 70% CD8). CD4 and CD8 compartments shared a small share of clonotypes.

TCR cDNA was made by 5'RACE template switching, adding a universal primer site and UMIs. TCRdb reanalysed the 5' RACE reads using MiXCR and keeps one entry per CDR3 protein. Altogether about 500,000 distinct CDR3 sequences are present, 17% being singletons, with the ten largest covering 15% to 20%. Sequenced material: PBMCs, taken 4 to 6 days after the first yellow fever vaccination. The V and J genes are TRBV6-5 and TRBJ2-3; no clear D gene. The source of this sequence is a man younger than 30 who received the YFV17D yellow fever vaccine. The CDR3 coding sequence is TGTGCCAGCAGTTACATCGGCAGGAGCACAGATACGCAGTATTTT. Translated: CASSYIGRSTDTQYF.